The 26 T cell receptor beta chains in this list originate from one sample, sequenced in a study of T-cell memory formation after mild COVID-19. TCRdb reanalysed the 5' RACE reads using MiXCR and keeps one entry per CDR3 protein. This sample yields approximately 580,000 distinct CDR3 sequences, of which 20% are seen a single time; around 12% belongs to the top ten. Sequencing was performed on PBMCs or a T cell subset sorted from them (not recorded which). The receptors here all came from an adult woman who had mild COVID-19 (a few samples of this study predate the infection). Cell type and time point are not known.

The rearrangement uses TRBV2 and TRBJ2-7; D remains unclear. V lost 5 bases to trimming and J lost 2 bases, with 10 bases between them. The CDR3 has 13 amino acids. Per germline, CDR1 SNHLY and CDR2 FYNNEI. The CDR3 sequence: CASSRTEAYEQYF. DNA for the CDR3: TGTGCCAGCAGTCGAACAGAAGCCTACGAGCAGTACTTC.

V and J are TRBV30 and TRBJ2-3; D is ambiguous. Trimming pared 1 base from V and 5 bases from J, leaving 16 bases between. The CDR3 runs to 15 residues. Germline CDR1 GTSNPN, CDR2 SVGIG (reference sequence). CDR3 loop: CAWSGLVGPGDTQYF. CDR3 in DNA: TGTGCCTGGAGTGGATTAGTAGGACCAGGAGATACGCAGTATTTT.

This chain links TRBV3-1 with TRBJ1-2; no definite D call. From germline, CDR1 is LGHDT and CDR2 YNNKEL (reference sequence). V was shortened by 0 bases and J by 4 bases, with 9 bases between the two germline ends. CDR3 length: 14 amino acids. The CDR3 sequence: CASSQDLSGYGYTF. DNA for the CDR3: TGTGCCAGCAGCCAAGATCTTTCGGGCTATGGCTACACCTTC.

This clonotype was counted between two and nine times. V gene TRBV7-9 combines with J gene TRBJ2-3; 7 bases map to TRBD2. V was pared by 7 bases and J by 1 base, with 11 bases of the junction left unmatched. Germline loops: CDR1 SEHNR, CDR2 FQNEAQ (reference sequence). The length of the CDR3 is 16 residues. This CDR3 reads CASIFESGGGTDTQYF. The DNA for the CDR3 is TGTGCCAGCATCTTCGAGTCGGGAGGCGGCACAGATACGCAGTATTTT.

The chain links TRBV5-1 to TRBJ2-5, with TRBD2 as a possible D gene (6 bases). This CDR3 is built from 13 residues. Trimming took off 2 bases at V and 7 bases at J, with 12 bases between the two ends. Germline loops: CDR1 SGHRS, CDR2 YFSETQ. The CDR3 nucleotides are TGCGCCAGCAGCTTAGGGACGGAGGGGACCCAGTACTTC. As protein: CASSLGTEGTQYF.

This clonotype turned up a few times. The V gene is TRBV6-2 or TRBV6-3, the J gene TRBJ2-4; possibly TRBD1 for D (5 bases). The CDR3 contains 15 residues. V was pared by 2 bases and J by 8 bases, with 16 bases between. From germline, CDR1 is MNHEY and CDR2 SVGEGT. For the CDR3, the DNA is TGTGCCAGCAGTTACGGTGACAGACTGGGTGACATTCAGTACTTC. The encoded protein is CASSYGDRLGDIQYF.

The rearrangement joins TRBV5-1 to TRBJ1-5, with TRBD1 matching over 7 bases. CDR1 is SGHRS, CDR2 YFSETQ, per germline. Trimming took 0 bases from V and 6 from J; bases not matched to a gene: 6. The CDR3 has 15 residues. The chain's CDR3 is CASSLGGAGGQPQHF. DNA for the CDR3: TGCGCCAGCAGCTTGGGTGGGGCAGGGGGTCAGCCCCAGCATTTT.

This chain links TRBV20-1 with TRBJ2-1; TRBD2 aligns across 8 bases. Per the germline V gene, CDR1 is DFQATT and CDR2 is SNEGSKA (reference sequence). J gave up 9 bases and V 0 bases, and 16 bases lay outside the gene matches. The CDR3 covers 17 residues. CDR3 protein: CSARDSVMGLVPGEQFF. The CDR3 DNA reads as TGCAGTGCTAGAGATAGCGTAATGGGACTAGTTCCCGGTGAGCAGTTCTTC.

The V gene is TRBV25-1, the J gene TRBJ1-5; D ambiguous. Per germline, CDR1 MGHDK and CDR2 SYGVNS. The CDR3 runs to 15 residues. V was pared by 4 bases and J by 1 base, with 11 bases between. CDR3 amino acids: CASSGGSVSNQPQHF. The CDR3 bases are TGTGCCAGCAGTGGAGGGTCGGTGAGCAATCAGCCCCAGCATTTT.

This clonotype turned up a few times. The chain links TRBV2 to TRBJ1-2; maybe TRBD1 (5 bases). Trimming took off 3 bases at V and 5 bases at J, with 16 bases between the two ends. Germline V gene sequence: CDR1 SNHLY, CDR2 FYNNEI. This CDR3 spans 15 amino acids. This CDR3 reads CASSDPGLGLYGYTF. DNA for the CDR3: TGTGCCAGCAGTGACCCGGGACTAGGGCTGTATGGCTACACCTTC.

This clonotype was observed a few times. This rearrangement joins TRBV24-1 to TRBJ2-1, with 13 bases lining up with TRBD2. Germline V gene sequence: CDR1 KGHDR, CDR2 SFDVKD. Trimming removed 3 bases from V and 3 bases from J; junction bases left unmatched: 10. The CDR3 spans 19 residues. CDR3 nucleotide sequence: TGTGCCACCAGTGATCCAGGACTAGCGGGAGTAGGTTACTACAATGAGCAGTTCTTC. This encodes CATSDPGLAGVGYYNEQFF.

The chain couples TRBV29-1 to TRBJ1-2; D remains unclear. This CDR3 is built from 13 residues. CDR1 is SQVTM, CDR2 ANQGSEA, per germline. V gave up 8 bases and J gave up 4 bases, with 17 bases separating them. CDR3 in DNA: TGCAGCTCCGGGGAGGTATCGGGCTATGGCTACACCTTC. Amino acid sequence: CSSGEVSGYGYTF.

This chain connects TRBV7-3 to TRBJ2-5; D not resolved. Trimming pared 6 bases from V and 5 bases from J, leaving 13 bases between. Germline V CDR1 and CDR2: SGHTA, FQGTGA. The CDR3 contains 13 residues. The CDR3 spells CASRLPPGETQYF. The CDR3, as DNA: TGTGCCAGCAGGTTGCCTCCTGGGGAGACCCAGTACTTC.

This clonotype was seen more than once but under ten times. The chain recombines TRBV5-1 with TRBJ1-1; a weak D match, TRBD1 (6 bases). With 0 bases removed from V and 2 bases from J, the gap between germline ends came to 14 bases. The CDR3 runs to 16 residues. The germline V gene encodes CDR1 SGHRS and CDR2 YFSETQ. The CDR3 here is CASSLARTVFNTEAFF. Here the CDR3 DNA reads TGCGCCAGCAGCTTGGCCAGGACAGTGTTCAACACTGAAGCTTTCTTT.

The CDR3 coding sequence is TGTGCCAGTAGTCTGCACCGACAGGGCCGGGGCACAGATACGCAGTATTTT. Amino acid sequence: CASSLHRQGRGTDTQYF. This rearrangement joins TRBV19 to TRBJ2-3, with TRBD1 matching over 7 bases. Per germline, CDR1 LNHDA and CDR2 SQIVND (reference sequence). V was clipped by 5 bases and J by 1 base; unmatched bases: 12. The CDR3 is 17 residues long.

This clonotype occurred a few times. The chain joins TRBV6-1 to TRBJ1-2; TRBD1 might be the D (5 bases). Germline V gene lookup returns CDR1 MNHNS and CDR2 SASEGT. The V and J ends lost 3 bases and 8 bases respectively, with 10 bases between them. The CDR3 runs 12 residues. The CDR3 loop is CASSDRRGGYTF. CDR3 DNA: TGTGCCAGCAGTGATAGAAGGGGAGGCTACACCTTC.

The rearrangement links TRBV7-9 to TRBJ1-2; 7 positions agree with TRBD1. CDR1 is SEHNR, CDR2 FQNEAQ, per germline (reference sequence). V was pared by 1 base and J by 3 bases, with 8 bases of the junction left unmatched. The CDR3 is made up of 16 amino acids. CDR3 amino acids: CASSLENRDRYYGYTF. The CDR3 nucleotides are TGTGCCAGCAGCTTAGAGAACCGGGACAGATACTATGGCTACACCTTC.

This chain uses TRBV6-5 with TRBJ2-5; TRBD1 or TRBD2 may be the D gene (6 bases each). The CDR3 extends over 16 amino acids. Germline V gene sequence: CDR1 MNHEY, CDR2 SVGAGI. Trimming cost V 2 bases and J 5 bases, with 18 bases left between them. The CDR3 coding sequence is TGTGCCAGCAGTTACGGGCCCGGGAGAGGGGGGGAGACCCAGTACTTC. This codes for CASSYGPGRGGETQYF.

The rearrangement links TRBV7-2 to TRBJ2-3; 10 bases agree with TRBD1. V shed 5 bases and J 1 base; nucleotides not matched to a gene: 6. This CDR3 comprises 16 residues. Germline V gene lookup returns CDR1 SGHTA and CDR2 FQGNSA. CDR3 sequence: CASSAQGTGGTDTQYF. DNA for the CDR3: TGTGCCAGCAGCGCCCAAGGGACAGGGGGCACAGATACGCAGTATTTT.

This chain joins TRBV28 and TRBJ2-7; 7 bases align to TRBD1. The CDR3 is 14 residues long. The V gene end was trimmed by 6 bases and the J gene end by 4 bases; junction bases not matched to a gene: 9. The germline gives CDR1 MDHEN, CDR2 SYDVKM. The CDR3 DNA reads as TGTGCCAGCAGGGAGACAGGGAGTATATACGAGCAGTACTTC. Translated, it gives CASRETGSIYEQYF.

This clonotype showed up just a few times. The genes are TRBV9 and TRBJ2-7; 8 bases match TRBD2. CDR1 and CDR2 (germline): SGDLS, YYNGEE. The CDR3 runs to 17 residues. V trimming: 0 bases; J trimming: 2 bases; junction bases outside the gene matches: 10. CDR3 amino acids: CASSVARPGGLPYEQYF. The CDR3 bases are TGTGCCAGCAGCGTAGCCCGCCCGGGAGGGCTCCCCTACGAGCAGTACTTC.

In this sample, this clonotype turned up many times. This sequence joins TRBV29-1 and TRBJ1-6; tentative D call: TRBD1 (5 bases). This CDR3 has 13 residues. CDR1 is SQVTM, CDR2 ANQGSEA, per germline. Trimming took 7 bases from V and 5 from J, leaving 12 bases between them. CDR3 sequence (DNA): TGCAGCGCAAAGTCGGACAATAATTCACCCCTCCACTTT. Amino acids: CSAKSDNNSPLHF.

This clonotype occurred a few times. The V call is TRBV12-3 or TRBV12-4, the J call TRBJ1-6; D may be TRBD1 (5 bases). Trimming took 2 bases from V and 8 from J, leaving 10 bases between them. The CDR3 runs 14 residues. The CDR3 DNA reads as TGTGCCAGCAGTTTATGGGGGGAAGATTCACCCCTCCACTTT. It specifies CASSLWGEDSPLHF.

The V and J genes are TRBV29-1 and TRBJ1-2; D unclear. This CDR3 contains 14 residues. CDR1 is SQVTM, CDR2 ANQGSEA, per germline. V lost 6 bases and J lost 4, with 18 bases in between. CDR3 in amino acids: CSVSKSGLGYGYTF. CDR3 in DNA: TGCAGCGTATCTAAAAGCGGGCTCGGCTATGGCTACACCTTC.

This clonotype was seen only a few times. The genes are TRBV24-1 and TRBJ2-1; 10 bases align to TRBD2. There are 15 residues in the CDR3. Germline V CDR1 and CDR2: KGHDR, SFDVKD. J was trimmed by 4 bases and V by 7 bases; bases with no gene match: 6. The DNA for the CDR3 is TGTGCCACCAGCCCCCGGACTAGCGGATACAATGAGCAGTTCTTC. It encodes CATSPRTSGYNEQFF.

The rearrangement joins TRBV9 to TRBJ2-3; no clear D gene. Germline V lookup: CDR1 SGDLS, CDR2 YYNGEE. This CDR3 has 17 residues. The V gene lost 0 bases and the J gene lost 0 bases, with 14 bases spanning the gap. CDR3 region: CASSVAGTLTSTDTQYF. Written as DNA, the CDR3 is TGTGCCAGCAGCGTAGCAGGAACCCTGACTAGCACAGATACGCAGTATTTT.